These T cell receptor beta chains were read from a single sample in a study of shared clonotypes between healthy human individuals. Data came from immunoSEQ multiplex PCR; TCRdb stores just in-frame clones and leaves some out. The sample records about 600,000 clones, 97% being singletons. The sequenced material came from naive CD4+ T cells sorted from blood. These receptors were collected from a woman aged 30 to 39 in good health. Both conserved end residues are part of each CDR3. Each record gives: V gene, J gene, clone size, D gene, CDR3 DNA, CDR3 protein. The D gene is left open where the match is weak. A clone size is listed for some rows: how often the clone was seen (once, few, many), or a class if it is expanded.

v_call: TRBV7-2
j_call: TRBJ1-5
clone_size: .
d_call: .
cdr3_nt: TGTGCCAGCAGCTTATCGCTTGGCAATCAGCCCCAGCATTTT
cdr3_aa: CASSLSLGNQPQHF

v_call: TRBV5-1
j_call: TRBJ2-2
clone_size: .
d_call: TRBD2
cdr3_nt: TGCGCCAGCAGCTACGGGAGTCTAGCGGGGACCGGGGAGCTGTTTTTT
cdr3_aa: CASSYGSLAGTGELFF

v_call: TRBV30
j_call: TRBJ2-7
clone_size: .
d_call: TRBD1
cdr3_nt: TGTGCCTGGGGTCAGGGGGACGAGCAGTACTTC
cdr3_aa: CAWGQGDEQYF

v_call: TRBV5-4
j_call: TRBJ2-7
clone_size: .
d_call: TRBD2
cdr3_nt: TGTGCCAGCAGCCAAGTAGCTAGCGGGACCTACGAGCAGTACTTC
cdr3_aa: CASSQVASGTYEQYF

v_call: TRBV5-4
j_call: TRBJ1-4
clone_size: .
d_call: .
cdr3_nt: TGTGCCAGCAGCTTTATGACTGACGGTAATGAAAAACTGTTTTTT
cdr3_aa: CASSFMTDGNEKLFF

v_call: TRBV7-2
j_call: TRBJ1-2
clone_size: .
d_call: .
cdr3_nt: TGTGCCAGCAGCTTAGTTGGGGGGCCCTATGGCTACACCTTC
cdr3_aa: CASSLVGGPYGYTF

v_call: TRBV19
j_call: TRBJ2-4
clone_size: .
d_call: TRBD2
cdr3_nt: TGTGCCAGTAGTATAAGAGTTCTCAGGACTAGCGGGATAACAAACATTCAGTACTTC
cdr3_aa: CASSIRVLRTSGITNIQYF

v_call: TRBV7-2
j_call: TRBJ2-3
clone_size: .
d_call: .
cdr3_nt: TGTGCCAGCAGCCTAACTACCACAGATACGCAGTATTTT
cdr3_aa: CASSLTTTDTQYF

v_call: TRBV10-1
j_call: TRBJ1-5
clone_size: .
d_call: TRBD1
cdr3_nt: TGCGCCAGCACCCTTGGACAGGGGCAGAATCAGCCCCAGCATTTT
cdr3_aa: CASTLGQGQNQPQHF

v_call: TRBV28
j_call: TRBJ1-1
clone_size: once
d_call: .
cdr3_nt: TGTGCCAGCAGCTTTCAGGGATGGACTGAAGCTTTCTTT
cdr3_aa: CASSFQGWTEAFF

v_call: TRBV11-1
j_call: TRBJ2-2
clone_size: .
d_call: .
cdr3_nt: TGTGCCAGCAGCTTACGTACAGCGAACACCGGGGAGCTGTTTTTT
cdr3_aa: CASSLRTANTGELFF

v_call: TRBV28
j_call: TRBJ1-5
clone_size: .
d_call: .
cdr3_nt: TGTGCCAGCAGTCCCGGGACATTAAATCAGCCCCAGCATTTT
cdr3_aa: CASSPGTLNQPQHF

v_call: TRBV28
j_call: TRBJ2-6
clone_size: once
d_call: .
cdr3_nt: TGTGCCAGCAGCTCGGGGGAGTCTTCTGGGGCCAACGTCCTGACTTTC
cdr3_aa: CASSSGESSGANVLTF

v_call: TRBV19
j_call: TRBJ2-7
clone_size: .
d_call: .
cdr3_nt: TGTGCCAGTGCGGACAGAGGATACGAGCAGTACTTC
cdr3_aa: CASADRGYEQYF

v_call: TRBV5-1
j_call: TRBJ2-1
clone_size: once
d_call: .
cdr3_nt: TGCGCCAGCAGCGCGAGACTAGGGGGGGCGGGCAATGAGCAGTTCTTC
cdr3_aa: CASSARLGGAGNEQFF

v_call: TRBV10-2
j_call: TRBJ1-5
clone_size: .
d_call: .
cdr3_nt: TGCGCCAGCAGTTTCATCGAAAATCAGCCCCAGCATTTT
cdr3_aa: CASSFIENQPQHF

v_call: TRBV30
j_call: TRBJ2-1
clone_size: once
d_call: .
cdr3_nt: TGTGCCTCGAGGGTCTCCTACAATGAGCAGTTCTTC
cdr3_aa: CASRVSYNEQFF